This entry concerns a single T cell receptor (beta chain). The specificity of this receptor is unknown. Within one base of it there is no much larger clone, and no base qualities were kept. This entry belongs to a study of blood T cells in healthy people across ages (dated by TCRdb to the mid-2010s). Regarding the study in general: In model experiments, template switching captured about one uniquely barcoded TCR beta cDNA molecule for every two T cells. The donors were split into four age groups: young (average about 15 years), middle-aged (roughly 40), aged (about 62) and long-lived (over 75). To avoid experimental bias, donors of different ages were distributed randomly across sequencing lanes. Using the same blood draw, the study looked at two additional independent replicas of 1 million unique cDNA reads for two donors, one aged 18 to 30 and the other aged 80 or older. The study measured age-related changes in TCR beta repertoire diversity using deep sequencing normalized with unique cDNA molecular identifiers. Results the study describes overall, beyond this receptor: Because profiling used bulk unsorted PBMCs, naive and antigen-experienced compartments could not be compared conclusively. The long-lived group showed more naive CD4+ T cells, fewer expanded clones and increased TCR diversity than the aged group, suggesting age selection. Total diversity estimates from one million sequenced T cells were considered lower bounds and underestimates. As age increased, observed TCR beta diversity per million T cells dropped in a roughly linear way, and a significant reduction was already evident by age 40. Observed TCR beta diversity correlated strongly with the percentage of naive T cells measured by flow cytometry. Because donor CMV infection status was unknown, age-related changes in expanded clonotypes were potentially confounded.

The approximately 39 donors, aged about 6 to 95 years, were systemically healthy Caucasian individuals from Russia. Around 10 milliliters of peripheral blood were collected from each donor into EDTA-treated Vacutainer tubes. PBMCs were isolated by Ficoll-Paque density-gradient centrifugation, with at least 6 million obtained per sample. Trizol reagent was used to extract total RNA from the PBMCs, yielding at least 5.5 micrograms per sample. The percentages of naive CD45RAhigh/CD27high T cells were determined by flow cytometry on a PBMC aliquot from every donor. CDR1 and CDR2, per the germline V gene, are MNHNS and SASEGT. Deletion took 9 bases off V and 0 bases off J, with a span of 8 bases between the germline ends. Taken from cysteine to phenylalanine, the CDR3 has 13 residues. Of the read, only the CDR3 DNA is kept; its 39 bases are in frame from base 1. Library method: 5' RACE. The instrument given in TCRdb is Illumina HiSeq 2500. A second roughly 6 to 12 cycle PCR used a sample-barcoded 5' primer and a J-beta primer mix. A template-switch 5' adaptor carrying 12 random nucleotides introduced a unique molecular identifier onto each TCR beta cDNA molecule. Each sample yielded at least 2.5 million CDR3-containing paired-end reads. The Mint cDNA synthesis kit, primed by a TRBC-specific oligonucleotide, was used to synthesize first-strand cDNA from all RNA. After uracil-DNA glycosylase treatment, a first 18-cycle PCR used universal primers M1SS and BC2_uni_R on all cDNA. The authors' analysis ran thus. For normalization, 1 million high-quality reads, each with a distinct molecular identifier, were randomly selected from each sample. Reads sharing molecular identifiers were discarded rather than binned into consensus sequences. CDR3 identification, clonotype clustering and error correction used MiTCR with a Q25 quality threshold and the strictest error-elimination algorithm. A nonparametric unseen species model with Euler transformation was used to estimate a lower bound on total TCR beta diversity. Clones were called with MiXCR by TCRdb after fastp trimmed the public reads at Q25, and only in-frame beta chains were retained. Each entry merges the rows of one CDR3 protein and shows their most common DNA and genes. The V and J calls here are based on TCRdb, not the publication. The sample records more than 650,000 distinct CDR3 sequences, about 24% of which are singletons. In total, the top ten clones hold 22% of the sample.

Rearrangement joined TRBV6-1 to TRBJ1-4; TRBD1 is a weak D gene call, 6 bases matching. The sequenced sample consisted of blood. This TCR was sampled from an older man in good health. The DNA sequence follows: TGTGCCAGTCGGACAGCAACTAATGAAAAACTGTTTTTT. The encoded protein is CASRTATNEKLFF.